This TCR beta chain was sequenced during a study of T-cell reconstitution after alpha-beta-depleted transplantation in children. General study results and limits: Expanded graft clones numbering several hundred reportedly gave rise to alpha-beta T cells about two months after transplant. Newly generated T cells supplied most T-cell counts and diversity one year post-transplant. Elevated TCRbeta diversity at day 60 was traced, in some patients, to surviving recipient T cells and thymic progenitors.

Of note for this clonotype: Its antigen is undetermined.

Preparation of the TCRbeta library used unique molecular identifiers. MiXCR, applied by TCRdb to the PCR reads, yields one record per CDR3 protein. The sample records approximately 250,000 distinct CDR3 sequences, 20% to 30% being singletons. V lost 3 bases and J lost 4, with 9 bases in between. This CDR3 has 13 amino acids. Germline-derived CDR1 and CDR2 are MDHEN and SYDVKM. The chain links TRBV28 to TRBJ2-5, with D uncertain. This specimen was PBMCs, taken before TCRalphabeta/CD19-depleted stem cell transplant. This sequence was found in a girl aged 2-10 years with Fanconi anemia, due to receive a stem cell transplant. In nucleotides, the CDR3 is TGTGCCAGCAGTTTGCCAGTCCGAGAGACCCAGTACTTC. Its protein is CASSLPVRETQYF.